The entry that follows covers one T cell receptor beta chain sequence. Its specificity is unknown. V lost 4 bases and J lost 6, with 19 bases in between. Germline V gene sequence: CDR1 SGDLS, CDR2 YYNGEE. The CDR3 has 15 residues. Survey-level resolution applied to immunoSEQ assay v3.0. TCRdb's table, derived via immunoSEQ multiplex PCR, lists solely in-frame clones and lacks some. Here the sample spans around 43,000 clones, about 94% being singletons. These data originate in a study of long-term antiretroviral therapy in people with HIV. General study findings and limits: Records did not include ART adherence, viral resistance or therapy changes.

V is TRBV9 and J is TRBJ1-1; perhaps TRBD1 as D (5 bases). This TCR was recovered from a man younger than 45 with HIV. Sample: unsorted PBMCs, taken roughly 9.4 years after starting antiretroviral therapy. The chain's CDR3 is CASSPMLGRDPEAFF. Here the CDR3 DNA reads TGTGCCAGCAGCCCGATGCTGGGACGGGACCCTGAAGCTTTCTTT.